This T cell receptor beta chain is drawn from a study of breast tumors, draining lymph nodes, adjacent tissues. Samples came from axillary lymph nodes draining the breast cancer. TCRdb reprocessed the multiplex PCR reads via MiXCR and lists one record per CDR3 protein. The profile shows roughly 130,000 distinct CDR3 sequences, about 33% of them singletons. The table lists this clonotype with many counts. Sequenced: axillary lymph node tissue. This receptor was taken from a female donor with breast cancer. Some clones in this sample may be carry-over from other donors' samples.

DNA of the CDR3: TGTGCCAGCAGTGAGCGGCTAGCGGGGTTCCCCTACGAGCAGTACTTC. Its translation is CASSERLAGFPYEQYF. The chain is built from TRBV2 and TRBJ2-7, with 9 bases lining up with TRBD2. Germline trimming cut 3 bases from V and 2 bases from J; bases unmatched to any gene: 8. CDR1 and CDR2 from the germline V gene are SNHLY and FYNNEI. This CDR3 contains 16 residues.